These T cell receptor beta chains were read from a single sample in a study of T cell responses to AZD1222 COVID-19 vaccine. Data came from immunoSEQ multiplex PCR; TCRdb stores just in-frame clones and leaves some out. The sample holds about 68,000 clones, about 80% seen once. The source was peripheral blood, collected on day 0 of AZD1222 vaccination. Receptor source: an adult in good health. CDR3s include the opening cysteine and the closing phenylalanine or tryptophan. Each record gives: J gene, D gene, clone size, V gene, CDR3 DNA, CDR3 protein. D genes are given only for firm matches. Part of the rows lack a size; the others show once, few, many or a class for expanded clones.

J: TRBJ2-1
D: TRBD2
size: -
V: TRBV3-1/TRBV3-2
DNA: TGTGCCAGCAGTCCCAGCGGGGGGGCCTTCAATGAGCAGTTCTTC
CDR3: CASSPSGGAFNEQFF

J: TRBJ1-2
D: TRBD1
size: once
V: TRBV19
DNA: TGTGCCAGTACCGCCGACAGGGGGGGTGGCTACACCTTC
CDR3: CASTADRGGGYTF

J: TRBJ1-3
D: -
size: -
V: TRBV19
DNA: TGTGCCAGTAGTGACGGACAGCGCTCTGGAAACACCATATATTTT
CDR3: CASSDGQRSGNTIYF

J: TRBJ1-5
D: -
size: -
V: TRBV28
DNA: TGTGCCAGCATACGAGGGGGAGGTAGCAATCAGCCCCAGCATTTT
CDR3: CASIRGGGSNQPQHF

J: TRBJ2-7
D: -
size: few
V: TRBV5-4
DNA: TGTGCCAGCAGCTTGGGCCCCAGTGAGGGGTACGAGCAGTACTTC
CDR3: CASSLGPSEGYEQYF

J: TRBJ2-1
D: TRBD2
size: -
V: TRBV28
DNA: TGTGCCAGCAGCTCCCTACCAAGGCGGCGGGGGGGTTACTTCAGCTCCTACAATGAGCAGTTCTTC
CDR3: CASSSLPRRRGGYFSSYNEQFF

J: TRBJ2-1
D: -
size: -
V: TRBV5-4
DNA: TGTGCCAGCAGCTTGGGATACTCCTACAATGAGCAGTTCTTC
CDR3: CASSLGYSYNEQFF

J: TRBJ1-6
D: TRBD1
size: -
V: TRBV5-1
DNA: TGCGCCAGCAGTTACGGGACAGGGACTTCACCCCTCCACTTT
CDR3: CASSYGTGTSPLHF

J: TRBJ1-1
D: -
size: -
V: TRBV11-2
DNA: TGTGCCAGCAGCTTGTGGGGCACTGAAGCTTTCTTT
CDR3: CASSLWGTEAFF

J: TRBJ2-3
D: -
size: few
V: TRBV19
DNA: TGTGCCAGTAGTCAACGACGCACAGATACGCAGTATTTT
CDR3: CASSQRRTDTQYF

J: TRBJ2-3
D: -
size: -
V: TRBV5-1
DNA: TGCGCCAGCAGCCCTAGCCCGAGCACAGATACGCAGTATTTT
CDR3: CASSPSPSTDTQYF

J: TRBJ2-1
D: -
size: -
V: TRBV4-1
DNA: TGCGCCAGCAGCCAGACGAGACTAGTGCGGGGCAATGAGCAGTTCTTC
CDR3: CASSQTRLVRGNEQFF

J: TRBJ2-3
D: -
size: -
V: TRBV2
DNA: TGTGCCAGCGAGGTGATCACAGATACGCAGTATTTT
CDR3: CASEVITDTQYF

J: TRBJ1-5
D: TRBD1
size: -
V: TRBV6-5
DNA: TGTGCCAGCAGTAAGGGACAGCCGAATCAGCCCCAGCATTTT
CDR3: CASSKGQPNQPQHF

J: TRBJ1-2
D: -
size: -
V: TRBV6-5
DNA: TGTGCCAGCAGTTACCGGCAGGGTGGCTACACCTTC
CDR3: CASSYRQGGYTF

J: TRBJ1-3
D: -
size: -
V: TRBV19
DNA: TGTGCCAGTAGTATAGATCGGAGGGCTGGAAACACCATATATTTT
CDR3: CASSIDRRAGNTIYF

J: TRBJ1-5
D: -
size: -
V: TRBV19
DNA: TGTGCCAGTAGTCCGCTAAATCAGCCCCAGCATTTT
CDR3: CASSPLNQPQHF

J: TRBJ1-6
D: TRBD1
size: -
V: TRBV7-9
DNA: TGTGCCAGCAGTTCCGGGACAGGGGGCTATAATTCACCCCTCCACTTT
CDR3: CASSSGTGGYNSPLHF

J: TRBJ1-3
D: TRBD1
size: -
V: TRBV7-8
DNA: TGTGCCAGCAGCCCCCGGACAGGGGCTGGAAACACCATATATTTT
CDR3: CASSPRTGAGNTIYF

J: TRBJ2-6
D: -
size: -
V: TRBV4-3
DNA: TGCGCCAGCAGCCCTTCAGCCTCTGGGGCCAACGTCCTGACTTTC
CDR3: CASSPSASGANVLTF